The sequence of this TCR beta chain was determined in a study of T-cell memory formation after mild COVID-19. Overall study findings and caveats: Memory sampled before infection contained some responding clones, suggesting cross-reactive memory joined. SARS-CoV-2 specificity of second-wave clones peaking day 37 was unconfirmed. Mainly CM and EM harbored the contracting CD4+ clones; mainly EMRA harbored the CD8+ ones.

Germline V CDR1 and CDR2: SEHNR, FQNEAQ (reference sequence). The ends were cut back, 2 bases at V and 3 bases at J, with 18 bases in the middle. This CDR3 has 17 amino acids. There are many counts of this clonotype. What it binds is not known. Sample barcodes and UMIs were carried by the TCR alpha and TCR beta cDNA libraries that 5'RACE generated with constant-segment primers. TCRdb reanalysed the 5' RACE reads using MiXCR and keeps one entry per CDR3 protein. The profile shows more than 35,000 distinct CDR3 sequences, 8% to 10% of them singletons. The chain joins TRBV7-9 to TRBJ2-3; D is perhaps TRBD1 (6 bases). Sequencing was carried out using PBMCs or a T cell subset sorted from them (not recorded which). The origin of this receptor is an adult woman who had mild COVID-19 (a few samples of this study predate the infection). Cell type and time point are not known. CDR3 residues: CASSLKARQGRTDTQYF. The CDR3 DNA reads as TGTGCCAGCAGCTTAAAGGCACGGCAGGGGCGGACAGATACGCAGTATTTT.